Presented here are 25 T cell receptor beta chains from one specimen sequenced in a study of Ad26.COV2.S vaccination and SARS-CoV-2 variants (dated by TCRdb to the early 2020s). The treatment or condition label, read with the paper, signifies: roughly 19 received Ad26.COV2.S at low or high dose, single or two shots; about five received placebo; per-sample allocation not given. For vaccine and placebo recipients, the sequenced repertoires came from samples collected on day 63 after the first injection. Libraries came from the immunoSEQ multiplex PCR assay. As stored in TCRdb, this immuneACCESS dataset retains in-frame rearrangements with V and J assigned. A fraction of the clones does not appear; measured against another copy, unresolved V genes explain less than half of the discrepancy, and the remainder lacks a known reason. The sample data list around 450,000 clones, and 75% to 90% of these were observed just once. In total, the top ten clones hold roughly 2.5% of the sample.

Sample: peripheral blood, taken in a trial of Ad26.COV2.S vaccine versus placebo. The receptors come from a person between 18 and 65 years old who received the Ad26.COV2.S COVID-19 vaccine or a placebo.

This sequence joins TRBV6-5 and TRBJ2-5, with 8 nucleotides matching TRBD2. Trimming removed 0 bases from V and 1 base from J; junction bases left unmatched: 4. This CDR3 is 16 amino acids long. Germline loops: CDR1 MNHEY, CDR2 SVGAGI. In DNA, the CDR3 is TGTGCCAGCAGTTACTCCAGCGGGGGCGCCCAAGAGACCCAGTACTTC. Encoded protein: CASSYSSGGAQETQYF.

The chain couples TRBV30 to TRBJ1-5; D is uncertain. CDR3 length: 12 residues. CDR1 is GTSNPN, CDR2 SVGIG, per germline (reference sequence). Trimming removed 0 bases at V and 3 bases at J, with 3 bases between. CDR3 in DNA: TGTGCCTGGAGTGTGGACAATCAGCCCCAGCATTTT. Its translation is CAWSVDNQPQHF.

The chain recombines TRBV18 with TRBJ2-1, with D unresolved. There are 13 residues in the CDR3. The ends were cut back, 2 bases at V and 2 bases at J, with 4 bases in the middle. Germline CDR1 reads KGHSH; CDR2 reads LQKENI. CDR3 amino acids: CASSPDPYNEQFF. The DNA for the CDR3 is TGTGCCAGCTCACCAGACCCCTACAATGAGCAGTTCTTC.

The chain uses TRBV4-3 and TRBJ2-5, with D unresolved. CDR1 LGHNA and CDR2 YSLEER come from the germline V gene. Trimming stripped 1 base from V and 1 base from J, with 10 bases between. This CDR3 has 15 amino acids. The CDR3 nucleotides read TGCGCCAGCAGCCAAGTTAAGTCGGGCCAAGAGACCCAGTACTTC. This encodes CASSQVKSGQETQYF.

The chain recombines TRBV10-3 with TRBJ2-2; 9 bases match TRBD2. The germline V gene has CDR1 ENHRY and CDR2 SYGVKD. This CDR3 has 17 residues. V was pared by 6 bases and J by 1 base, with 9 bases of the junction left unmatched. CDR3 region: CAIRPNLAGMNTGELFF. The CDR3 coding sequence is TGTGCCATCAGGCCCAATCTAGCGGGGATGAACACCGGGGAGCTGTTTTTT.

This clone was found once. The CDR3, as DNA: TGTGCCTGGACCCGGACAGGGGGCACCGGGGAGCTGTTTTTT. It codes for CAWTRTGGTGELFF. This chain uses TRBV30 with TRBJ2-2; 10 bases match TRBD1. Germline V CDR1 and CDR2: GTSNPN, SVGIG (reference sequence). The V segment lost 4 bases and the J segment 4 bases; nucleotides outside the gene matches: 3. The CDR3 loop spans 14 amino acids.

A note on this clone: The identical CDR3 is also encoded by other nucleotide sequences in the sample. This sequence joins TRBV5-1 and TRBJ2-5; 10 bases fit TRBD2. The germline V gene has CDR1 SGHRS and CDR2 YFSETQ. This CDR3 is built from 15 residues. V was clipped by 0 bases and J by 2 bases; unmatched bases: 1. The CDR3 nucleotides are TGCGCCAGCAGCTTGGGGACTAGCGGTCAAGAGACCCAGTACTTC. Protein sequence: CASSLGTSGQETQYF.

The rearrangement uses TRBV7-6 and TRBJ2-5; 10 bases match TRBD1. The germline gives CDR1 SGHVS, CDR2 FNYEAQ. The CDR3 runs 15 residues. V lost 0 bases and J lost 5; bases outside the gene matches: 3. The CDR3 DNA reads as TGTGCCAGCAGCTTAGCGGGACAGGGGCGGGAGACCCAGTACTTC. It encodes CASSLAGQGRETQYF.

The chain links TRBV7-2 to TRBJ1-2; no clear D gene. V was pared by 6 bases and J by 5 bases, with 13 bases between. The CDR3 totals 13 residues. Looked up from germline, CDR1 is SGHTA and CDR2 is FQGNSA. The CDR3 here is CASSFSSNYGYTF. Written as DNA, the CDR3 is TGTGCCAGCAGTTTCAGCAGCAATTATGGCTACACCTTC.

V is TRBV11-3 and J is TRBJ2-3; TRBD2 agrees at 8 bases. The CDR3 length is 15 residues. Germline CDR1 reads SGHNT; CDR2 reads YENEEA. V dropped 3 bases and J dropped 4; count of bases not matched to a gene: 6. The CDR3 protein is CASSFSGAVADTQYF. The CDR3 bases are TGTGCCAGCAGCTTTAGCGGGGCCGTTGCAGATACGCAGTATTTT. Drawing the rest from reference TRBV11-3 and TRBJ2-3, the complete variable domain is EAGVVQSPRYKIIEKKQPVAFWCNPISGHNTLYWYLQNLGQGPELLIRYENEEAVDDSQLPKDRFSAERLKGVDSTLKIQPAELGDSAVYLCASSFSGAVADTQYFGPGTRLTVL.

The chain joins TRBV7-9 to TRBJ1-6; no clear D gene. The CDR3 has 13 residues. Germline V gives CDR1 SEHNR, CDR2 FQNEAQ (reference sequence). The V and J ends lost 3 bases and 9 bases respectively, with 9 bases between them. CDR3 loop: CASSFGGFSPLHF. The CDR3 DNA is TGTGCCAGCAGCTTCGGCGGGTTTTCACCCCTCCACTTT.

This rearrangement joins TRBV4-1 to TRBJ1-2, with TRBD1 as a possible D gene (5 bases). V shed 0 bases and J shed 2 bases, with 13 bases lying between them. CDR3 size: 16 residues. Germline values: CDR1 MGHRA, CDR2 YSYEKL. CDR3 coding DNA: TGCGCCAGCAGCCAAGATCCGGGCAGGGAAAACTATGGCTACACCTTC. Residues: CASSQDPGRENYGYTF.

The J gene is TRBJ1-4, the V gene TRBV15; D perhaps matches TRBD1 (5 bases). With 3 bases removed from V and 8 bases from J, the gap between germline ends came to 13 bases. The germline V gene encodes CDR1 LNHNV and CDR2 YYDKDF (reference sequence). The CDR3 length is 14 residues. The CDR3 DNA is TGTGCCACCAGCAGCAGGCTACGGGGGGAAAAACTGTTTTTT. It is translated as CATSSRLRGEKLFF.

The rearrangement joins TRBV7-2 to TRBJ2-7; D uncertain. V lost 5 bases and J lost 0, with 11 bases in between. Germline assignment: CDR1 SGHTA and CDR2 FQGNSA. The CDR3 is 14 amino acids. The CDR3 sequence is CASSPRRVSYEQYF. Written as DNA, the CDR3 is TGTGCCAGCAGCCCCCGTCGGGTCTCCTACGAGCAGTACTTC. The full variable domain, in which reference TRBV7-2 and TRBJ2-7 provide the parts outside the CDR3, is GAGVSQSPSNKVTEKGKDVELRCDPISGHTALYWYRQSLGQGLEFLIYFQGNSAPDKSGLPSDRFSAERTGGSVSTLTIQRTQQEDSAVYLCASSPRRVSYEQYFGPGTRLTVT.

The chain couples TRBV2 to TRBJ1-2, with 7 bases lining up with TRBD1. V trimming: 3 bases; J trimming: 7 bases; junction bases outside the gene matches: 5. The CDR3 totals 13 residues. Germline-derived CDR1 and CDR2 are SNHLY and FYNNEI. In DNA form, the CDR3 reads TGTGCCAGCAGTGATCCAAACAGGGGTGGCTACACCTTC. This codes for CASSDPNRGGYTF.

This clone was observed a few times. V usage is TRBV19 and J usage is TRBJ1-2; D call uncertain. The CDR3 spans 12 residues. CDR1 and CDR2 (germline): LNHDA, SQIVND (reference sequence). Trimming removed 8 bases at V and 1 base at J, with 8 bases between. CDR3 nucleotide sequence: TGTGCCAGTGGGTTTAGTAACTATGGCTACACCTTC. It is translated as CASGFSNYGYTF.

This chain joins TRBV6-5 and TRBJ2-3, with no clear D. V was shortened by 2 bases and J by 0 bases, with 9 bases between the two germline ends. CDR1 is MNHEY and CDR2 is SVGAGI in the germline V gene. The CDR3 has 15 amino acids. The CDR3 sequence: CASSYTPESTDTQYF. The CDR3 DNA reads TGTGCCAGCAGTTACACCCCGGAGAGCACAGATACGCAGTATTTT.

This sequence joins TRBV11-2 and TRBJ1-1, with TRBD1 matching over 8 bases. The CDR3 consists of 15 residues. Per the germline V gene, CDR1 is SGHAT and CDR2 is FQNNGV. J gave up 1 base and V 5 bases, and 6 bases lay outside the gene matches. In nucleotides, the CDR3 is TGTGCCAGCAGCCACACCAGGGGGCCGAACACTGAAGCTTTCTTT. The encoded protein is CASSHTRGPNTEAFF. Full variable domain (outside the CDR3, taken from reference TRBV11-2 and TRBJ1-1): EAGVAQSPRYKIIEKRQSVAFWCNPISGHATLYWYQQILGQGPKLLIQFQNNGVVDDSQLPKDRFSAERLKGVDSTLKIQPAKLEDSAVYLCASSHTRGPNTEAFFGQGTRLTVV.

V and J are TRBV9 and TRBJ2-2, with 7 positions matching TRBD2. CDR1 is SGDLS and CDR2 is YYNGEE in the germline V gene. This CDR3 comprises 14 residues. Trimming took 5 bases from V and 2 from J; bases not matched to a gene: 3. The CDR3 DNA is TGTGCCAGCAGACTAGCGCCAAACACCGGGGAGCTGTTTTTT. The encoded protein is CASRLAPNTGELFF.

V and J are TRBV18 and TRBJ1-1; no reliable D call. The germline V gene has CDR1 KGHSH and CDR2 LQKENI. The CDR3 totals 14 residues. With 3 bases removed from V and 3 bases from J, the gap between germline ends came to 11 bases. This CDR3 reads CASSPLTRDTEAFF. In DNA, the CDR3 is TGTGCCAGCTCACCCCTGACGAGGGACACTGAAGCTTTCTTT.

As for this clone: One end of the junction does not line up with germline, which may come from a read error. The gene calls are TRBV16 and TRBJ1-2; D unresolved. This CDR3 has 13 residues. Germline V gene lookup returns CDR1 KGHSY and CDR2 FQNENV. The CDR3 DNA reads as TGTGCCAGCAGCCAACCTGCTTCGGGCCGAGCGAATTTC. It is translated as CASSQPASGRANF.

The chain couples TRBV7-9 to TRBJ2-5; tentatively, D is TRBD1 (5 bases). The V gene's germline CDR1 is SEHNR and CDR2 FQNEAQ (reference sequence). V was shortened by 3 bases and J by 5 bases, with 13 bases between the two germline ends. This CDR3 has 14 residues. CDR3 in DNA: TGTGCCAGCAGCTTTTTAAGGGCAGGGGAGACCCAGTACTTC. Translated, it gives CASSFLRAGETQYF.

J is TRBJ2-3 and V is TRBV18; no clear D. CDR1 is KGHSH and CDR2 is LQKENI in the germline V gene. The CDR3 loop spans 14 amino acids. The V gene lost 3 bases and the J gene lost 0 bases, with 7 bases spanning the gap. The CDR3 region is CASSPRSSTDTQYF. As DNA, the CDR3 is TGTGCCAGCTCACCTCGATCTAGCACAGATACGCAGTATTTT.

This rearrangement joins TRBV7-3 to TRBJ2-1, with 9 bases fitting TRBD1. CDR3 size: 16 residues. Germline V gives CDR1 SGHTA, CDR2 FQGTGA. Trimming cost V 1 base and J 7 bases; bases outside gene matches: 8. CDR3 sequence (DNA): TGTGCCAGCAGCTTAATTGGGACAGGGAGTCGAAATGAGCAGTTCTTC. Amino acid sequence: CASSLIGTGSRNEQFF. Complete variable domain (other parts from reference TRBV7-3 and TRBJ2-1): GAGVSQTPSNKVTEKGKYVELRCDPISGHTALYWYRQSLGQGPEFLIYFQGTGAADDSGLPNDRFFAVRPEGSVSTLKIQRTERGDSAVYLCASSLIGTGSRNEQFFGPGTRLTVL.

This clone appeared a few times. The V and J genes are TRBV27 and TRBJ1-6, with TRBD1 matching 7 bases. Germline values: CDR1 MNHEY, CDR2 SMNVEV (reference sequence). The CDR3 has 17 residues. V gave up 3 bases and J gave up 6 bases; unmatched junction bases: 11. CDR3: CASSFFPEGAGNSPLHF. CDR3 coding DNA: TGTGCCAGCAGTTTCTTCCCTGAGGGGGCTGGTAATTCACCCCTCCACTTT.